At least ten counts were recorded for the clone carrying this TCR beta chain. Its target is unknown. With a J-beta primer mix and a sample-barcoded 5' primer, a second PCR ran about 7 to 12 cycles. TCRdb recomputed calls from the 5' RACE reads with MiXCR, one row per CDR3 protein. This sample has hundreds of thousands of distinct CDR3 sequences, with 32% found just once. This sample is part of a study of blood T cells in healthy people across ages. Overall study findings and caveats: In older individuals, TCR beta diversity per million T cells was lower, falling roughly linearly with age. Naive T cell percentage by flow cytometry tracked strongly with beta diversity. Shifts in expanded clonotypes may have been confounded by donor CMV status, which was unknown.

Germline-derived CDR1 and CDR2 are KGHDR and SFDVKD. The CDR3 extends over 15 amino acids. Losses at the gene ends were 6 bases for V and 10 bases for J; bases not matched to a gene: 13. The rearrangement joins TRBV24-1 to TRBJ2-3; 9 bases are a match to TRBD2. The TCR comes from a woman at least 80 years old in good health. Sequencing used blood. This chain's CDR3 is CATSSSGGKQDAQYF. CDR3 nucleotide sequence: TGTGCCACCAGTTCCAGCGGGGGGAAGCAGGATGCGCAGTATTTT.